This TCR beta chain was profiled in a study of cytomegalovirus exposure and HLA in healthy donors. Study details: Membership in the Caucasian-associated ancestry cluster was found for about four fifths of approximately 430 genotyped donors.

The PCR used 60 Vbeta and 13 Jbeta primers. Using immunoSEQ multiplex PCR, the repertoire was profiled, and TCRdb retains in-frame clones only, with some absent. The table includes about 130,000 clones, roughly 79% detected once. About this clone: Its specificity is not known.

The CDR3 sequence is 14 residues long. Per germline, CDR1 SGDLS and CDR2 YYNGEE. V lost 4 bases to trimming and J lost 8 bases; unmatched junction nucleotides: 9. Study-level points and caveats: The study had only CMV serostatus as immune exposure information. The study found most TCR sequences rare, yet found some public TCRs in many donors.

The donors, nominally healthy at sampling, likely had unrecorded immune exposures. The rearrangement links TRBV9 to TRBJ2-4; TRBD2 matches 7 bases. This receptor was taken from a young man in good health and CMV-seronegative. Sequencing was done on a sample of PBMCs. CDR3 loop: CASSTGPRGDIQYF. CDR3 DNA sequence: TGTGCCAGCAGCACAGGACCCCGGGGGGACATTCAGTACTTC.